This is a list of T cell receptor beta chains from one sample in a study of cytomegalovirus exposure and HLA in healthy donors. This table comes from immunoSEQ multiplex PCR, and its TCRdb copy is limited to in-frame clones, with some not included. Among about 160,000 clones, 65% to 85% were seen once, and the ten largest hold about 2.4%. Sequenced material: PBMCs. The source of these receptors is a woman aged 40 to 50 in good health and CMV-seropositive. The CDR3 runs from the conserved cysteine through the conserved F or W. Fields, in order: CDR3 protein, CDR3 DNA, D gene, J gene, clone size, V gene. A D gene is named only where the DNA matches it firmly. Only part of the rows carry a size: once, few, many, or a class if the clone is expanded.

CDR3: CASSGTGGPTGELFF
DNA: TGTGCCAGCAGCGGGACAGGGGGCCCCACCGGGGAGCTGTTTTTT
D: TRBD1
J: TRBJ2-2
size: NA
V: TRBV11-3

CDR3: CASSEGGATNEKLFF
DNA: TGTGCCAGCAGCGAGGGGGGGGCAACTAATGAAAAACTGTTTTTT
D: NA
J: TRBJ1-4
size: few
V: TRBV5-4

CDR3: CATAGRETSGRETQYF
DNA: TGTGCCACCGCGGGGCGGGAGACATCGGGTAGAGAGACCCAGTACTTC
D: TRBD2
J: TRBJ2-5
size: NA
V: TRBV10-3

CDR3: CASSLSGGVRNTEAFF
DNA: TGTGCCAGCAGCTTGAGTGGGGGCGTTCGAAACACTGAAGCTTTCTTT
D: NA
J: TRBJ1-1
size: once
V: TRBV5-5

CDR3: CAISPRAGTGAEAFF
DNA: TGTGCCATCAGCCCCCGCGCGGGGACGGGGGCTGAAGCTTTCTTT
D: NA
J: TRBJ1-1
size: NA
V: TRBV10-3

CDR3: CASSSTGTHGFTGELFF
DNA: TGTGCCAGCAGTTCGACCGGGACACACGGTTTCACCGGGGAGCTGTTTTTT
D: NA
J: TRBJ2-2
size: few
V: TRBV27

CDR3: CASSAGQVYNSPLHF
DNA: TGTGCCAGCAGTGCTGGACAGGTCTATAATTCACCCCTCCACTTT
D: TRBD1
J: TRBJ1-6
size: NA
V: TRBV28

CDR3: CAWSVRPAGGPYEQYF
DNA: TGTGCCTGGAGTGTACGCCCAGCGGGAGGGCCCTACGAGCAGTACTTC
D: TRBD2
J: TRBJ2-7
size: once
V: TRBV30

CDR3: CASSPTTRGTDTQYF
DNA: TGTGCCAGCAGTCCAACTACGAGGGGCACAGATACGCAGTATTTT
D: NA
J: TRBJ2-3
size: NA
V: TRBV27

CDR3: CATSRDQANWRYF
DNA: TGTGCCACCAGCAGAGATCAGGCCAACTGGCGGTATTTT
D: NA
J: TRBJ2-3
size: NA
V: TRBV15

CDR3: CASSQDNRVGGLLGFYEQYF
DNA: TGCGCCAGCAGCCAAGACAACAGGGTAGGCGGGCTACTAGGATTTTACGAGCAGTACTTC
D: NA
J: TRBJ2-7
size: NA
V: TRBV4-1

CDR3: CASGLVLRGEDYGYTF
DNA: TGTGCTAGTGGTTTGGTACTTAGGGGTGAGGACTATGGCTACACCTTC
D: NA
J: TRBJ1-2
size: NA
V: TRBV12-5